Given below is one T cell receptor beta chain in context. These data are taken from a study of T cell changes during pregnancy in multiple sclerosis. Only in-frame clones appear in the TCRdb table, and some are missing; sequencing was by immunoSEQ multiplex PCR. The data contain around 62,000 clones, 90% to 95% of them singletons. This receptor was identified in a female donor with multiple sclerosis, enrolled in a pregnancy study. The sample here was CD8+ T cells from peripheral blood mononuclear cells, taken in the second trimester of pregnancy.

The CDR3 region is CASSLYTGTNYEQYF. The CDR3 DNA reads TGTGCCAGCAGCTTATACACAGGGACGAACTACGAGCAGTACTTC. The V gene is TRBV7-8, the J gene TRBJ2-7, with D possibly being TRBD1 (6 bases). Germline values: CDR1 SGHVS, CDR2 FQNEAQ. Trimming took 2 bases from V and 3 from J, leaving 14 bases between them. The CDR3 has 15 residues.